This is a list of T cell receptor beta chains from one sample in a study of CD8+CD57+ T cells in acquired aplastic anemia. Each CDR3 protein gets one entry after TCRdb re-called the reads with MiXCR. The sample contains roughly 280,000 distinct CDR3 sequences, about three fifths of which appear only once. Material: sorted CD4+, CD8+, or CD8+CD57+ T cells (not recorded which) from PBMCs. These receptors were taken from a human donor with aplastic anemia. Both conserved end residues are trimmed from each CDR3. A clone size is listed for some rows: how often the clone was seen (once, few, many), or a class if it is expanded.

-,TRBV10-3,TRBJ2-1,ASSIPASGRAPEQF
-,TRBV11-2,TRBJ1-6,ASSLEEYNSPLH
-,TRBV18,TRBJ1-5,ASSPGQTNQPQH
-,TRBV7-8,TRBJ1-5,ASSLGDRAGNQPQH
few,TRBV7-9,TRBJ1-1,ASSLTQVNTEAF
many,TRBV5-8,TRBJ2-5,ASSPQTGRETQY
few,TRBV15,TRBJ2-3,ATSRALGSTDTQY
-,TRBV2,TRBJ2-1,ASSAGGLPGNEQF
once,TRBV29-1,TRBJ1-5,SLGEVDQPQH
-,TRBV2,TRBJ1-2,ASSRVIGGYT
-,TRBV25-1,TRBJ1-2,ASHGGDGYT
many,TRBV29-1,TRBJ2-5,SVERDVGRQETQY
few,TRBV12-3/TRBV12-4,TRBJ1-3,ASSADRSSGNTIY
-,TRBV10-1,TRBJ1-4,ASSEIRREKLF
many,TRBV5-5,TRBJ2-4,ASSLAVAGANIQY
few,TRBV10-3,TRBJ2-7,AISEAWGAVYEQY
many,TRBV12-3/TRBV12-4,TRBJ1-2,ASSPTGPANYGYT
few,TRBV9,TRBJ1-2,ASSETGFGYT
-,TRBV2,TRBJ2-3,ASTKGQGASTDTQY
once,TRBV20-1,TRBJ2-3,SARGGNTDTQY
-,TRBV2,TRBJ2-2,ASRGGRVNAGELF
once,TRBV5-1,TRBJ2-5,ASSLRAIGTGETQY
few,TRBV15,TRBJ2-7,ATSTRRTGDEQY
-,TRBV5-1,TRBJ2-7,ASSLVWGRSYEQY
-,TRBV5-5,TRBJ1-2,ASSSKGYGYT
-,TRBV5-1,TRBJ2-7,ASSKGQPEQY
many,TRBV5-1,TRBJ2-7,ASKGLSGRANPSSYEQY
-,TRBV7-9,TRBJ1-6,ASSSADRRNSPLH
-,TRBV7-9,TRBJ2-5,ASSVAGGLYQETQY
-,TRBV20-1,TRBJ1-6,SAPHASSYNSPLH
-,TRBV10-3,TRBJ2-5,AIRTSGGARETQY
-,TRBV19,TRBJ2-7,ASSSRDSQTQN
many,TRBV27,TRBJ2-7,ASSLNPSGGEQYEQY
-,TRBV9,TRBJ2-3,ASSPGTRIADTQY
-,TRBV7-3,TRBJ1-6,ASSPIKNSPLH
once,TRBV19,TRBJ1-1,ASSNSPSDRGDTEAF
-,TRBV3-1,TRBJ2-3,ATSVRDSGTDTQY
-,TRBV29-1,TRBJ2-1,SVGPGYNEQF
-,TRBV7-8,TRBJ2-7,ASSDYQAGLYEQY
few,TRBV25-1,TRBJ2-7,ASSIRGDTYEQY
once,TRBV5-1,TRBJ2-3,ASSSASGSRVDTQY
many,TRBV5-6,TRBJ2-4,ASSLAEVTNIQY
-,TRBV7-9,TRBJ1-2,ASSVGSRGSGYT
-,TRBV7-2,TRBJ1-3,ASSYQGARGGNTIY